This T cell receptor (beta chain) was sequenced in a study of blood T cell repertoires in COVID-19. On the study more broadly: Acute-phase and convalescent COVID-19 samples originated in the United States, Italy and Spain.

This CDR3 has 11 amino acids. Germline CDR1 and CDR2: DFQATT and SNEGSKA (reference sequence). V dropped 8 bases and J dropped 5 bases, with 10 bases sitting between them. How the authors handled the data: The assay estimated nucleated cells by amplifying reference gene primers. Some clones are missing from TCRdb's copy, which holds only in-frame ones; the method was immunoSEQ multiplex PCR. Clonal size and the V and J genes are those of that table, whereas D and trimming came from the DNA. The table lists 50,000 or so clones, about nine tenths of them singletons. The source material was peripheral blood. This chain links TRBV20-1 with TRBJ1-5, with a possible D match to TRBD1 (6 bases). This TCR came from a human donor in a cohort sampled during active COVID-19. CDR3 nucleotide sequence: TGCAGTTCAGGGGTCGATCAGCCCCAGCATTTT. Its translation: CSSGVDQPQHF.